This T cell receptor beta chain derives from a study of cytomegalovirus exposure and HLA in healthy donors (dated by TCRdb to about 2017). About the study as a whole: The 666 repertoires of the first cohort and the approximately 110 validation repertoires were produced on the same platform, according to a later analysis. The aim of the study was to test whether cataloging public T cell receptors could identify signatures of past pathogen exposure. In addition to the first cohort of approximately 670 subjects, a separate validation cohort of 120 different subjects was used. The study combined high-throughput TCR immunosequencing, statistical association of individual TCRs with disease status, and machine learning to predict cytomegalovirus infection status.

The library was made by the immunoSEQ multiplex PCR assay. The study's processing was this. A statistical classification framework was developed to diagnose cytomegalovirus status using the catalog of TCR beta chain sequences. Here the immuneACCESS table is served through TCRdb, limited to in-frame sequences with V and J called. Missing clones are a known gap in these copies; in checked studies unresolved V genes cover under half, and the rest lacks a known reason. The V and J calls and clone size come from that table; D and trimming were worked out from the DNA. The sample yields 100,000 to 150,000 clones; around 90% were counted once. 2% of the sample is in the top ten clones. CDR1 and CDR2 are drawn from the germline V gene (reference sequence): LNHDA, SQIVND. Measured from the cysteine to the phenylalanine, the CDR3 is 16 residues long. Only the CDR3 DNA is retained, 48 bases long and in frame from the first base. V loses 6 bases, J loses 4 bases, and the germline ends lie 19 bases apart.

As to this clone: There is no known antigen for this receptor. It has no much larger one-base neighbor in the sample; base qualities were not kept.

The investigation overall reported the following: The classifier was reported to diagnose cytomegalovirus status with high specificity and sensitivity in both the original cohort and the validation cohort. In vitro tests confirmed that a few of the cytomegalovirus-associated TCR beta chains recognize cytomegalovirus antigens. A total of 164 TCR beta chains were listed by the study as associated with cytomegalovirus. Most TCR sequences were seen in very few donors, while some public TCRs were found in many individuals. In a later analysis, TCRs clustered in the first cohort were found to also tend to co-occur in the 110 or so validation repertoires, with around 94% of cluster scores above 0. The authors suggested that the approach could potentially be generalized to other disease states and immunological phenotypes. All 120 or so repertoires were used to score co-occurrence in the validation cohort in a later analysis, because that analysis had no HLA typing for the cohort.

Donors formed part of the validation cohort, which comprised 120 subjects and was distinct from the first cohort of 690 or so subjects. This receptor was identified in a woman aged 18-29 years in good health and CMV-seronegative. Recombination joined TRBV19 with TRBJ2-1; the D region possibly corresponds to TRBD2 (6 bases align). Sequenced sample: PBMCs. The nucleotide sequence is given as TGTGCCAGTAGCCCGAATGAGGGGCGGGATTACAATGAGCAGTTCTTC. Translated, it gives CASSPNEGRDYNEQFF.